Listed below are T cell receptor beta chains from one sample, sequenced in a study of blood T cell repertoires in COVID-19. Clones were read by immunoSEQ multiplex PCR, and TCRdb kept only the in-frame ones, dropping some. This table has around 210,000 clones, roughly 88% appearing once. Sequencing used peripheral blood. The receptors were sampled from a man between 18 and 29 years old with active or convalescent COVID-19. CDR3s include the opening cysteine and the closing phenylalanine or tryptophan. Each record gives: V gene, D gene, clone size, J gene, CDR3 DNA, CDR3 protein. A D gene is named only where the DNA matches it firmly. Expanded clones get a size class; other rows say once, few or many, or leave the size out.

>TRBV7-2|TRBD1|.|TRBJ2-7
TGTGCCAGCAGCCTGAAGCCGGGACAGGCCTTCTCCGAGCAGTACTTC
CASSLKPGQAFSEQYF
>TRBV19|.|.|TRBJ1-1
TGTGCCAGTAGTATCGACACAGGAGCTGTTCTGTACACTGAAGCTTTCTTT
CASSIDTGAVLYTEAFF
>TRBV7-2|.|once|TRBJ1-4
TGTGCCAGCAGCCTAGCCTCGCGGGCAACTAATGAAAAACTGTTTTTT
CASSLASRATNEKLFF
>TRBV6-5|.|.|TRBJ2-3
TGTGCCAGCAGTCAATTACAGGGAGATACGCAGTATTTT
CASSQLQGDTQYF
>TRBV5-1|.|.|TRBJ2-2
TGCGCCAGCAGCAAGCTCGGGATCGCGAACACCGGGGAGCTGTTTTTT
CASSKLGIANTGELFF
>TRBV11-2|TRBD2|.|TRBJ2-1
TGTGCCAGCAGCTTGATAGCGGGAGGAGCTTACAATGAGCAGTTCTTC
CASSLIAGGAYNEQFF
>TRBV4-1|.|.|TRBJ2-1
TGCGCCAGCAGCCATCTAGCTTTAAATGAGCAGTTCTTC
CASSHLALNEQFF
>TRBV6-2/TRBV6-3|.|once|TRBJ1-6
TGTGCCAGCAGTTCAGGACAACGCCGAAATTCACCCCTCCACTTT
CASSSGQRRNSPLHF
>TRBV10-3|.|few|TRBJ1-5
TGTGCCATCAGTCCCATGACAGATCAGCCCCAGCATTTT
CAISPMTDQPQHF
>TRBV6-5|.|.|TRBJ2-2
TGTGCCAGCAGGAACGGACTTTCCACCGGGGAGCTGTTTTTT
CASRNGLSTGELFF
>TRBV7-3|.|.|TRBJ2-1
TGTGCCAGCAGCTTAATTGTCCAGTACCCGCAGTTCTTC
CASSLIVQYPQFF
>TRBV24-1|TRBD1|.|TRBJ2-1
TGTGCCACTCCCGGGACAGGGGGTCACAATGAGCAGTTCTTC
CATPGTGGHNEQFF
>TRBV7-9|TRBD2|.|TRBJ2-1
TGTGCCAGCAGCTTATCTAGCGGGAGCTACAATGAGCAGTTCTTC
CASSLSSGSYNEQFF
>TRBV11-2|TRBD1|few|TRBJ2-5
TGTGCCAGCAGCCCTACCGACAGGGGGGGGACCCAGTACTTC
CASSPTDRGGTQYF
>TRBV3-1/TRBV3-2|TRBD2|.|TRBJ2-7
TGTGCCAGCAGGCACACCGGGACTAGCTACGAGCAGTACTTC
CASRHTGTSYEQYF
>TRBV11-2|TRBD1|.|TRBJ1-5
TGTGCCAGCAGCTTAGGCCCCGGGACAGGGGGCACTCAGCCCCAGCATTTT
CASSLGPGTGGTQPQHF
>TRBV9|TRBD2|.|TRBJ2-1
TGTGCCAGCAGCGTAGCAGCGGGGGGGTACGGGGATGAGCAGTTCTTC
CASSVAAGGYGDEQFF
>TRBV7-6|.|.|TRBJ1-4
TGTGCCAGCAGCTTAGCGGGAGGTTATGAAAAACTGTTTTTT
CASSLAGGYEKLFF
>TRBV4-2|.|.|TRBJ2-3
TGTGCCAGCAGCGAACGAGCATGGGCTAGCACAGATACGCAGTATTTT
CASSERAWASTDTQYF
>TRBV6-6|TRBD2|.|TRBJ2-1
TGTGCCAGCAACGGCGGGAGGAATGAGCAGTTCTTC
CASNGGRNEQFF
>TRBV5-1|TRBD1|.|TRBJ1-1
TGCGCCAGCAGCTTGGTAACAGGGGACACTGAAGCTTTCTTT
CASSLVTGDTEAFF
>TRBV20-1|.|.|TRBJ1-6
TGCAGTGCTAGTCAAGGGGATGGTAATTCACCCCTCCACTTT
CSASQGDGNSPLHF
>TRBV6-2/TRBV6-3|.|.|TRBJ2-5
TGTGCCAGCAGTTACTGGCCTCAAGAGACCCAGTACTTC
CASSYWPQETQYF
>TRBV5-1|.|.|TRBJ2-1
TGCGCCAGCAGCTTGGCAGATTACAATGAGCAGTTCTTC
CASSLADYNEQFF
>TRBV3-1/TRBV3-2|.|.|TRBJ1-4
TGTGCCAGCAGCCAAGCGTCCAGGTCTAATGAAAAACTGTTTTTT
CASSQASRSNEKLFF